This entry lists 16 T cell receptor beta chains sequenced from one sample in a study of T-cell reconstitution after alpha-beta-depleted transplantation in children. Molecular barcoding with unique molecular identifiers was used for the TCRbeta library. MiXCR was run by TCRdb on the PCR reads, yielding one entry per CDR3 protein. The table shows about 420,000 distinct CDR3 sequences, with about a tenth occurring only once. Sequencing used PBMCs from the stem cell graft donor, obtained from the stem cell graft. The receptors come from a human donor who donated a stem cell graft to a child with acute myeloid leukemia.

This clonotype was seen a handful of times. The chain carries TRBV7-8 and TRBJ2-1; TRBD2 aligns across 14 bases. The CDR3 contains 20 residues. Trimming at V came to 1 base and at J to 5 bases, leaving 13 bases not matched to a gene. The germline gives CDR1 SGHVS, CDR2 FQNEAQ. For the CDR3, the DNA is TGTGCCAGCAGCTTAGTTTCCGGACTAGCGGGAGGCAAAATCGACAATGAGCAGTTCTTC. Amino acids: CASSLVSGLAGGKIDNEQFF.

This rearrangement joins TRBV6-5 to TRBJ2-1, with 11 bases identical to TRBD2. The CDR3 is 15 amino acids. Germline CDR1 and CDR2: MNHEY and SVGAGI. With 5 bases clipped from V and 2 bases from J, the junction kept 2 bases outside the gene matches. The CDR3 here is CASSRLAGPYNEQFF. CDR3 nucleotide sequence: TGTGCCAGCAGTAGACTAGCGGGGCCCTACAATGAGCAGTTCTTC.

This clonotype was recorded a few times. CDR3 coding DNA: TGTGCCAGCAGCAGGGGGGCTGCTAGCACAGATACGCAGTATTTT. Its translation is CASSRGAASTDTQYF. The gene calls are TRBV11-3 and TRBJ2-3; D possibly matches TRBD1 or TRBD2 (6 bases each). CDR1 and CDR2 (germline): SGHNT, YENEEA. V lost 5 bases and J lost 0, with 12 bases in between. CDR3 size: 15 residues.

This clonotype was observed a handful of times. This sequence joins TRBV25-1 and TRBJ2-3, with D possibly TRBD2 on 6 matching bases. V dropped 4 bases and J dropped 1 base, with 12 bases sitting between them. The CDR3 totals 15 residues. The germline V gene has CDR1 MGHDK and CDR2 SYGVNS. The CDR3 DNA sequence: TGTGCCAGCAGTGGGGCGGGGCTGCGCACAGATACGCAGTATTTT. Protein: CASSGAGLRTDTQYF.

V and J are TRBV7-9 and TRBJ1-4; a possible D gene is TRBD1 (5 bases). Trimming shortened V by 5 bases and J by 7 bases, and 14 bases separated the two germline ends. The CDR3 sequence is 14 residues long. Germline CDR1 and CDR2: SEHNR and FQNEAQ (reference sequence). The CDR3 DNA reads as TGTGCCAGCAGCACCCAGGGTTGGAGTGAAAAACTGTTTTTT. It is translated as CASSTQGWSEKLFF.

The V and J genes are TRBV6-1 and TRBJ2-7, with unresolved D. The germline CDR1 and CDR2 sequences are MNHNS and SASEGT. Deletions cut 6 bases from V and 1 base from J, with 13 bases between. The CDR3 contains 14 residues. DNA for the CDR3: TGTGCCAGCAGGGGGTCGGTTCCTTCCTACGAGCAGTACTTC. As protein: CASRGSVPSYEQYF.

This clonotype was counted only a few times. This chain connects TRBV19 to TRBJ1-1; no reliable D call. The germline V gene has CDR1 LNHDA and CDR2 SQIVND (reference sequence). CDR3 size: 13 residues. V lost 2 bases to trimming and J lost 4 bases, with 8 bases between them. The chain's CDR3 is CASSILGGTEAFF. Written as DNA, the CDR3 is TGTGCCAGTAGTATACTGGGCGGCACTGAAGCTTTCTTT.

This sequence joins TRBV6-5 and TRBJ1-2, with TRBD1 matching over 8 bases. The CDR3 totals 16 residues. V lost 0 bases and J lost 1; bases outside the gene matches: 4. The germline V gene has CDR1 MNHEY and CDR2 SVGAGI. CDR3 nucleotide sequence: TGTGCCAGCAGTTACTCGACAGGGGAAATTAACTATGGCTACACCTTC. Translated: CASSYSTGEINYGYTF.

This clonotype was seen only a few times. V gene TRBV11-2 combines with J gene TRBJ1-1; D is ambiguous. Germline CDR1 is SGHAT and CDR2 is FQNNGV. The CDR3 spans 11 residues. V was clipped by 3 bases and J by 8 bases, with 7 bases between them. The CDR3 DNA follows: TGTGCCAGCAGCTTTTTGCAGGAAGCTTTCTTT. The encoded protein is CASSFLQEAFF.

V gene TRBV20-1 combines with J gene TRBJ2-7; D is ambiguous. The V gene lost 1 base and the J gene lost 3 bases, with 25 bases spanning the gap. Per the germline V gene, CDR1 is DFQATT and CDR2 is SNEGSKA (reference sequence). The length of the CDR3 is 18 residues. The CDR3 loop is CSARAPGFQKGLSYEQYF. CDR3 in DNA: TGCAGTGCTAGAGCTCCGGGCTTCCAAAAGGGATTAAGCTACGAGCAGTACTTC.

This clonotype was recorded many times. This chain uses TRBV5-1 with TRBJ2-5, with 13 bases identical to TRBD2. The V segment lost 4 bases and the J segment 3 bases; nucleotides outside the gene matches: 3. The CDR3 spans 15 residues. Germline V gene sequence: CDR1 SGHRS, CDR2 YFSETQ. The CDR3 protein is CASSTSGRAEETQYF. CDR3 nucleotides: TGCGCCAGCAGCACTAGCGGGAGGGCGGAAGAGACCCAGTACTTC.

This clonotype showed up just a few times. The chain carries TRBV3-1 and TRBJ2-5, with 14 bases aligning to TRBD2. From germline, CDR1 is LGHDT and CDR2 YNNKEL (reference sequence). With V trimmed by 5 bases and J by 7 bases, 6 bases remained unmatched. CDR3 length: 15 amino acids. The CDR3 sequence is CASSYGTSGGGTQYF. The CDR3 DNA follows: TGTGCCAGCAGCTACGGGACTAGCGGGGGAGGGACCCAGTACTTC.

This clonotype has a handful of counts. This rearrangement joins TRBV20-1 to TRBJ2-3; 8 bases fit TRBD1. The CDR3 totals 15 residues. CDR1 is DFQATT, CDR2 SNEGSKA, per germline (reference sequence). The V and J ends lost 4 bases and 0 bases, in that order; junction bases with no gene match: 6. The CDR3 DNA reads as TGCAGTGCTACCATGCGGGACAGGAGCACAGATACGCAGTATTTT. As protein: CSATMRDRSTDTQYF.

This clonotype was picked up many times. This chain uses TRBV7-9 with TRBJ1-1, with a tentative D call TRBD1 (6 bases). The CDR3 has 13 residues. Deletions cut 8 bases from V and 2 bases from J, with 12 bases between. Germline CDR1 reads SEHNR; CDR2 reads FQNEAQ (reference sequence). DNA of the CDR3: TGTGCCAGCCTTCGGGGACAAAACACTGAAGCTTTCTTT. Protein: CASLRGQNTEAFF.

Only a few counts were recorded for this clonotype. The rearrangement joins TRBV6-5 to TRBJ1-1, with D unresolved. CDR3 size: 16 residues. The germline V gene encodes CDR1 MNHEY and CDR2 SVGAGI. Trimming pared 0 bases from V and 0 bases from J, leaving 11 bases between. DNA of the CDR3: TGTGCCAGCAGTTACTCCATCGAGGCCTTGAACACTGAAGCTTTCTTT. Protein sequence: CASSYSIEALNTEAFF.

The chain combines TRBV4-3 with TRBJ1-1, with a tentative D call TRBD1 (5 bases). Per the germline V gene, CDR1 is LGHNA and CDR2 is YSLEER. The V end lost 4 bases, the J end lost 4 bases, and 13 bases lay between the germline ends. The CDR3 spans 14 residues. CDR3 amino acids: CASSPGRRSTEAFF. CDR3 nucleotides: TGCGCCAGCAGCCCGGGACGGAGGAGCACTGAAGCTTTCTTT.